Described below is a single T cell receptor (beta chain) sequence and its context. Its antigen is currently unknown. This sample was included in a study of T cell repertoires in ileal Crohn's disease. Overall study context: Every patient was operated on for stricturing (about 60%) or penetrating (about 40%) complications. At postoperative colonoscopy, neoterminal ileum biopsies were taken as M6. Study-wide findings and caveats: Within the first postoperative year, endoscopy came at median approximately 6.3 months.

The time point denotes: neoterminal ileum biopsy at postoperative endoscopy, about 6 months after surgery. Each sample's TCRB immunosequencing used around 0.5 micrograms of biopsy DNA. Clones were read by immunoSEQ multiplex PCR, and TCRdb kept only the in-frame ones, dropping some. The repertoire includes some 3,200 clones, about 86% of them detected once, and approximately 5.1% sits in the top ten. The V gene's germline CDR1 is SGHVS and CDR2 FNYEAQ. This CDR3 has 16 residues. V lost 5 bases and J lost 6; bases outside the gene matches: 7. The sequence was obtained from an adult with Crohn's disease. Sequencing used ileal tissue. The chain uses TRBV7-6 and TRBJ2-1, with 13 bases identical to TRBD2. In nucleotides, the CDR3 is TGTGCCAGCAGCCCCCGGACTAGCGGGGGATTCAATGAGCAGTTCTTC. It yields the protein CASSPRTSGGFNEQFF.